What follows are 6 T cell receptor beta chains derived from one specimen sequenced in a study of T cell repertoires in cytomegalovirus infection (dated by TCRdb to the late 2010s). Sequenced using an Illumina HiSeq 1500. Using fastp trimming at Q25 and MiXCR clonotype assembly, TCRdb reanalyzed the public sequencing data and kept in-frame beta chains. Records with the same CDR3 protein are collapsed into one entry carrying the most frequent genes and DNA. For this sample there are approximately 1,000,000 distinct CDR3 sequences; approximately 33% appear just once. The ten largest clones represent over 10% of the sample. Their specific antigens are unknown. The treatment or condition label here, explained by the study, means: in vitro stimulation with specific CMV peptide epitopes to enrich CMV-specific T cells. The sequencing used cultured CD8+ T cells from PBMCs, collected from culture after CMV antigen stimulation. The receptors derive from a human donor in good health (CMV status not recorded). Some clones in this sample may be carry-over from other donors' samples.

V gene TRBV27 combines with J gene TRBJ2-2; TRBD2 aligns across 7 bases. The CDR3 covers 14 residues. With 8 bases clipped from V and 4 bases from J, the junction kept 7 bases outside the gene matches. Per germline, CDR1 MNHEY and CDR2 SMNVEV (reference sequence). The CDR3 region is CASVRLAGTGELFF. CDR3 nucleotide sequence: TGTGCCAGCGTACGGTTAGCGGGCACCGGGGAGCTGTTTTTT.

The genes are TRBV10-3 and TRBJ2-6; D not certain. Trimming removed 7 bases from V and 1 base from J, with 11 bases in between. Germline lookup yields CDR1 ENHRY and CDR2 SYGVKD. This CDR3 has 15 residues. CDR3 loop: CAINPGASGANVLTF. The CDR3 region has the DNA TGTGCCATCAACCCAGGCGCTTCTGGGGCCAACGTCCTGACTTTC.

The chain is built from TRBV19 and TRBJ2-5; 8 positions match TRBD2. V trimming: 3 bases; J trimming: 8 bases; junction bases outside the gene matches: 8. Germline values: CDR1 LNHDA, CDR2 SQIVND (reference sequence). The CDR3 is made up of 14 amino acids. The CDR3 nucleotides are TGTGCCAGTAGTATGGGCGGGGGGCCCGTTACCCAGTACTTC. It codes for CASSMGGGPVTQYF.

V and J are TRBV27 and TRBJ2-1; D remains ambiguous. The germline CDR1 and CDR2 sequences are MNHEY and SMNVEV (reference sequence). V lost 4 bases and J 0 bases, leaving 13 bases between the germline ends. This CDR3 contains 16 residues. This CDR3 reads CASSSAAISSYNEQFF. CDR3 sequence (DNA): TGTGCCAGCAGTTCCGCAGCCATCAGCTCCTACAATGAGCAGTTCTTC.

The V gene is TRBV19, the J gene TRBJ1-5; TRBD1 matches at 7 bases. The germline gives CDR1 LNHDA, CDR2 SQIVND (reference sequence). The V and J ends lost 5 bases and 1 base, in that order; junction bases with no gene match: 8. This CDR3 has 16 amino acids. This chain's CDR3 is CASSFRTGRSNQPQHF. CDR3 nucleotides: TGTGCCAGTAGTTTCCGGACAGGCCGGAGCAATCAGCCCCAGCATTTT.

The J gene is TRBJ1-1, the V gene TRBV11-1; 7 bases map to TRBD1. Germline-derived CDR1 and CDR2 are SGHAT and FQDESV (reference sequence). This CDR3 is 15 amino acids long. The V gene end was trimmed by 6 bases and the J gene end by 2 bases; junction bases not matched to a gene: 9. The CDR3 reads CASSLTSGGNTEAFF. As DNA, the CDR3 is TGTGCCAGCAGTTTGACGTCAGGGGGTAACACTGAAGCTTTCTTT.